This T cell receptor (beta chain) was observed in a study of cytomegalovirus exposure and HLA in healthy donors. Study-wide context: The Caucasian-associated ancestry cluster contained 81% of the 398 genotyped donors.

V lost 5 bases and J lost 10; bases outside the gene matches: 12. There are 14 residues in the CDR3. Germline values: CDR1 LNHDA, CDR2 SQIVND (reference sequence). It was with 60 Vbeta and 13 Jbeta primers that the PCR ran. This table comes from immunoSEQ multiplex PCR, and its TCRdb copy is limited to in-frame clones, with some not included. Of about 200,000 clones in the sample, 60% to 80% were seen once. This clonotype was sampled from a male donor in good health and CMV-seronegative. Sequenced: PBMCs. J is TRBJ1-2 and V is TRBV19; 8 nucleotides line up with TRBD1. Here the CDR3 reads CASSPRGDRFDYTF. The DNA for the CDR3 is TGTGCCAGTAGTCCACGAGGGGACAGGTTTGACTACACCTTC.